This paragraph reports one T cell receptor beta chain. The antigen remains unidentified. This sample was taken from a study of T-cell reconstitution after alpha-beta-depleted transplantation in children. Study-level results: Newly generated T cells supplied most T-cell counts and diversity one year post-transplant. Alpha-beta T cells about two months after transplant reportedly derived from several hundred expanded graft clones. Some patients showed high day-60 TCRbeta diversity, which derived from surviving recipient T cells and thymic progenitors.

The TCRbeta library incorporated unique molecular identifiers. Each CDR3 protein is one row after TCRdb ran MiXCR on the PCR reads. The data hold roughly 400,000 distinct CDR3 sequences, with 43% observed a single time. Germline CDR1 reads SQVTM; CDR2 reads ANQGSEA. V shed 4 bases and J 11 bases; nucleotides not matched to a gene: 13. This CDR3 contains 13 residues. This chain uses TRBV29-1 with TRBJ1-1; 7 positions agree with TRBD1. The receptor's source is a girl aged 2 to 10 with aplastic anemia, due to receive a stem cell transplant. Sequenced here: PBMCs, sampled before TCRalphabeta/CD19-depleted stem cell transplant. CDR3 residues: CSVAIGGEGGAFF. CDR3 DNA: TGCAGCGTTGCCATAGGGGGCGAAGGCGGCGCTTTCTTT.